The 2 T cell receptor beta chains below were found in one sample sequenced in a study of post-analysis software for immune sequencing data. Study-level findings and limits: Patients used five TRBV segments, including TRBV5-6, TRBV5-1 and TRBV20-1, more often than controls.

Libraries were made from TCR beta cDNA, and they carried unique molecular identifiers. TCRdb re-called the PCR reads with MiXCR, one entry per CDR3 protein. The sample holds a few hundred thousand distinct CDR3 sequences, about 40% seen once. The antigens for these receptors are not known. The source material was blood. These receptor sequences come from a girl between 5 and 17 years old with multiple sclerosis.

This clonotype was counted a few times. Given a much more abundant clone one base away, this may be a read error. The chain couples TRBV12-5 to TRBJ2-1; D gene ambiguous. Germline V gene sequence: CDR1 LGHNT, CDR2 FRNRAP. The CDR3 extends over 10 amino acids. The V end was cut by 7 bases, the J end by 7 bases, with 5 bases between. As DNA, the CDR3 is TGTGCTAGTGTTCGAAATGAGCAGTTCTTC. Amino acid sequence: CASVRNEQFF.

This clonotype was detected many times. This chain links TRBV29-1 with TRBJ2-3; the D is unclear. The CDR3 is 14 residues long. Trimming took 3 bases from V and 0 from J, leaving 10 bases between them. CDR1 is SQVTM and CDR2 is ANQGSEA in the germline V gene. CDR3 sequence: CSVDLLPSTDTQYF. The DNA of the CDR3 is TGCAGCGTTGATCTACTACCGAGCACAGATACGCAGTATTTT.